The clone carrying this TCR beta chain was seen repeatedly, ten times or more. As yet, its antigen is unknown. Regions amplified from RNA transcripts were the TCR beta CDR3 regions. HTBI primers were the set used in a first-round RT-PCR of the TCR CDR3. TCRdb called the multiplex PCR reads again in MiXCR, with one record for every CDR3 protein. There are 360,000 or so distinct CDR3 sequences in the sample; approximately 16% occur only once, and roughly a fifth lies in the top ten. V shed 1 base, J shed 10 bases, and the junction held 9 bases outside the gene matches. There are 16 residues in the CDR3. Germline assignment: CDR1 KGHDR and CDR2 SFDVKD. The data derive from a study of T cells in Graves' hyperthyroidism and ophthalmopathy. Overall study findings and caveats: The model's output predicted ophthalmopathy at a median of 6.5 months prior to onset. Most thyroid clonotypes expanded above 0.001 were also detected in blood.

The study included ophthalmopathy patients with Clinical Activity Score at least 3, NOSPECS grade at least 4 and duration under 3 months. Diagnostic assessment was based on clinical symptoms, serum thyroxine and TRAb, thyroid ultrasound and orbital computed tomography. The sample taken for sequencing was blood. This clonotype originated in a woman aged 55-70 years with Graves' ophthalmopathy. V gene TRBV24-1 combines with J gene TRBJ2-1; 10 bases match TRBD1. This chain's CDR3 is CATSDFTGTGVREQFF. The DNA of the CDR3 is TGTGCCACCAGTGATTTTACCGGGACAGGGGTTAGGGAGCAGTTCTTC.